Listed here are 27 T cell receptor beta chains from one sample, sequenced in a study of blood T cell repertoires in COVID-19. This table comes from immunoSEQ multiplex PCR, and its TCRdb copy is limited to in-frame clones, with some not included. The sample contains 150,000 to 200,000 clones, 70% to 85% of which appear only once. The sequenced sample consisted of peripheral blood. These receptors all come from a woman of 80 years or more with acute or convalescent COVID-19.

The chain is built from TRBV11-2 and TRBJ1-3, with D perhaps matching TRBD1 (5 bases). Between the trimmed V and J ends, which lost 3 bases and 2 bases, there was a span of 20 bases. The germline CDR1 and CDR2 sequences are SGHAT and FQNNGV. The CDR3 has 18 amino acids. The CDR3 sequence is CASSLYALGESTGNTIYF. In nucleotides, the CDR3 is TGTGCCAGCAGCTTGTACGCTTTAGGGGAATCAACTGGAAACACCATATATTTT.

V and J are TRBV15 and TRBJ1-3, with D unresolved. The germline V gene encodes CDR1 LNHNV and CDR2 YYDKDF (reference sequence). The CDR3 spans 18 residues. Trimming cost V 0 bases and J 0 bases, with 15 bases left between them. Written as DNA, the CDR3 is TGTGCCACCAGCAGAGATGCCCAGGTCTCCTCCTCTGGAAACACCATATATTTT. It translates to CATSRDAQVSSSGNTIYF.

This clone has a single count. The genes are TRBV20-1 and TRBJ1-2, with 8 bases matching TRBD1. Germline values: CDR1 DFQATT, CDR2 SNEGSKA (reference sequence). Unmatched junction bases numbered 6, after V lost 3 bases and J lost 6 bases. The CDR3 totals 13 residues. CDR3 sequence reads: CSASAGGVNGYTF. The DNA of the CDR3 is TGCAGTGCTAGTGCAGGGGGCGTTAATGGCTACACCTTC.

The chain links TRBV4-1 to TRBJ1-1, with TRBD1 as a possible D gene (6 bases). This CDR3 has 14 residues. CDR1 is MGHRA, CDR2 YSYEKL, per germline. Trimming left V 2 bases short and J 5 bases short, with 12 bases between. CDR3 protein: CASSQSTGWTEAFF. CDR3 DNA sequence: TGCGCCAGCAGCCAATCAACAGGGTGGACTGAAGCTTTCTTT.

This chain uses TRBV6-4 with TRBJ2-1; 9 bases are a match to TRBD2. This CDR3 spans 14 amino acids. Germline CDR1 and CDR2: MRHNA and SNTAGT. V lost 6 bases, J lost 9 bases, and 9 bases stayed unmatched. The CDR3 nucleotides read TGTGCCAGCAGGGGGATAGCGGGAGAAGGTGAGCAGTTCTTC. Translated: CASRGIAGEGEQFF.

The CDR3 DNA reads TGCGCCAGCAGCCTATTAAAGGACGGGGGTGAAGCTTTCTTT. It encodes CASSLLKDGGEAFF. The chain couples TRBV5-1 to TRBJ1-1, with D possibly matching TRBD1 (5 bases). The CDR3 runs to 14 residues. Germline V lookup: CDR1 SGHRS, CDR2 YFSETQ. V shed 4 bases and J shed 7 bases, with 17 bases lying between them.

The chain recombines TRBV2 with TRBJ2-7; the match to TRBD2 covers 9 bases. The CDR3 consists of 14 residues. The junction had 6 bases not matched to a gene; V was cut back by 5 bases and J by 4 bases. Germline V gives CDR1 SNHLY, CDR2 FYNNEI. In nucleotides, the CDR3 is TGTGCCAGCAGTCCCGGGACTAGCTGGTACGAGCAGTACTTC. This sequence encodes CASSPGTSWYEQYF.

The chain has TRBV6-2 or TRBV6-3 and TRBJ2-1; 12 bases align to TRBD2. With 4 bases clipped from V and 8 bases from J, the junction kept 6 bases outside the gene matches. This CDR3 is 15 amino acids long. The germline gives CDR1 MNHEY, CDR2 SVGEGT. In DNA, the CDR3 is TGTGCCAGCAGTTCGACTAGCGGGAGCAGGGATGAGCAGTTCTTC. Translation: CASSSTSGSRDEQFF.

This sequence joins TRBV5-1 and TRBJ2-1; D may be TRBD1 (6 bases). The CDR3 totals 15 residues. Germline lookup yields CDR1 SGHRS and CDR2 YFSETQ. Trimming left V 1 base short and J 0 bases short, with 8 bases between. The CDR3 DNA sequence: TGCGCCAGCAGCTTGCAAGGGGGCTCCTACAATGAGCAGTTCTTC. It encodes CASSLQGGSYNEQFF.

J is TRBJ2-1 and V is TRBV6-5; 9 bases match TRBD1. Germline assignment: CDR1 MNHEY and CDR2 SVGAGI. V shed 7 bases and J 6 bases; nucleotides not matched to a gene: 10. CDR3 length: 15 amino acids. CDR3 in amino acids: CASTTGTGLGNEQFF. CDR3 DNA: TGTGCCAGCACTACCGGGACAGGGCTGGGCAATGAGCAGTTCTTC.

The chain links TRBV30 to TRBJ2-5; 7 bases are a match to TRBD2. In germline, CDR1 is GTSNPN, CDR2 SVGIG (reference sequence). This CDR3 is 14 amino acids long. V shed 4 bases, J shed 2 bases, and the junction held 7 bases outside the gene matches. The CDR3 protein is CAWKGGRIQETQYF. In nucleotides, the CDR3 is TGTGCCTGGAAGGGCGGGAGAATTCAAGAGACCCAGTACTTC. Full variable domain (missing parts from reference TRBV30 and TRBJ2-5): SQTIHQWPATLVQPVGSPLSLECTVEGTSNPNLYWYRQAAGRGLQLLFYSVGIGQISSEVPQNLSASRPQDRQFILSSKKLLLSDSGFYLCAWKGGRIQETQYFGPGTRLLVL.

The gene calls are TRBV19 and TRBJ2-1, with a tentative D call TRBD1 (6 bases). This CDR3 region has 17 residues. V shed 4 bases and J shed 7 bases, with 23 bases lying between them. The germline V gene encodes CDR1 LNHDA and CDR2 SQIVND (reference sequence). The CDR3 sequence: CASSTHPTLDSQNEQFF. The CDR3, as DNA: TGTGCCAGTAGTACTCATCCCACCCTGGACAGTCAGAATGAGCAGTTCTTC.

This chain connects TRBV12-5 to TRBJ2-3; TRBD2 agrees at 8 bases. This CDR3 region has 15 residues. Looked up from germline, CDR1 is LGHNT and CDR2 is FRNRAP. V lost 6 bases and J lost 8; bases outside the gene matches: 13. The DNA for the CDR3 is TGTGCTAGTGGAGGGTTTGCGGGAGGAGGGGGTACGCAGTATTTT. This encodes CASGGFAGGGGTQYF.

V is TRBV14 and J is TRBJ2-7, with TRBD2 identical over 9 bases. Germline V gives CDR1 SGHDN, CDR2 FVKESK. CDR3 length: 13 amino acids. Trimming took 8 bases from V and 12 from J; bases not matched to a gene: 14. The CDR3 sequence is CASRALGSGRWYF. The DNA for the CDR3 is TGTGCCAGCCGCGCCCTAGGGAGCGGGAGGTGGTACTTC.

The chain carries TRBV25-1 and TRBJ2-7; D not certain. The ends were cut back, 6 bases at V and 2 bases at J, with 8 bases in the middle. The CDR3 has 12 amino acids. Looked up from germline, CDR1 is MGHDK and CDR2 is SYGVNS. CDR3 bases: TGTGCCAGCAGCGCAGATGCCTACGAGCAGTACTTC. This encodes CASSADAYEQYF.

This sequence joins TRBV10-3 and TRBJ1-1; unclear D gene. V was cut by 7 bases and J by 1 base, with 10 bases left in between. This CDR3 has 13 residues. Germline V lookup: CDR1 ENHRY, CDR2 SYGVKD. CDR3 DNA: TGTGCCATCACACCCAGACAGAACACTGAAGCTTTCTTT. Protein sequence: CAITPRQNTEAFF.

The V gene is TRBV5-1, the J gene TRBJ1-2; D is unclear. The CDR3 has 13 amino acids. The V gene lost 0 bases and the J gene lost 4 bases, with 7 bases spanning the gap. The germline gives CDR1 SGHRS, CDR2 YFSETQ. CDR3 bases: TGCGCCAGCAGCTTGGACCAACTCTATGGCTACACCTTC. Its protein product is CASSLDQLYGYTF.

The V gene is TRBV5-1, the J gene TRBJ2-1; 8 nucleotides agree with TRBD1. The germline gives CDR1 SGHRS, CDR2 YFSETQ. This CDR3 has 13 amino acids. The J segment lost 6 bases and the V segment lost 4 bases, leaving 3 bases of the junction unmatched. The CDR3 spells CASSDTGGNEQFF. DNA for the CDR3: TGCGCCAGCAGCGATACAGGGGGCAATGAGCAGTTCTTC.

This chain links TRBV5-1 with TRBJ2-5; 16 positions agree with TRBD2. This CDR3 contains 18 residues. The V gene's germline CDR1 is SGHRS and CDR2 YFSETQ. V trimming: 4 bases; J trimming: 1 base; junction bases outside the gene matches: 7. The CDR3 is CASSLGLAGGMGQETQYF. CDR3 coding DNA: TGCGCCAGCAGCCTGGGACTAGCGGGAGGGATGGGCCAAGAGACCCAGTACTTC.

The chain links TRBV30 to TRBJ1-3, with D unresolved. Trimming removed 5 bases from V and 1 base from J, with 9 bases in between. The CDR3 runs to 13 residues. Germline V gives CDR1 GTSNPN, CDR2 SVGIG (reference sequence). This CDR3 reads CAWVAKSGNTIYF. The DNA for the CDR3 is TGTGCCTGGGTGGCAAAGTCTGGAAACACCATATATTTT.

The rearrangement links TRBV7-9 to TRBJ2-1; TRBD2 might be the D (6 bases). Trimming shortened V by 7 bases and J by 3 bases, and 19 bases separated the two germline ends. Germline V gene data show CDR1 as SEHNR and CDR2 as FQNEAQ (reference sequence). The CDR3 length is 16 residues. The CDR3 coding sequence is TGTGCCAGCACAAAGTGGGAGGCTAGCTACTACAATGAGCAGTTCTTC. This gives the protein CASTKWEASYYNEQFF.

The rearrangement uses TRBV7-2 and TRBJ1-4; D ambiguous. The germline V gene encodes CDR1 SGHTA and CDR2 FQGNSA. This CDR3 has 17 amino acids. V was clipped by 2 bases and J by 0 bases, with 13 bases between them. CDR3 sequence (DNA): TGTGCCAGCAGCTTACAAGCTATGGCGGCAACTAATGAAAAACTGTTTTTT. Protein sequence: CASSLQAMAATNEKLFF.

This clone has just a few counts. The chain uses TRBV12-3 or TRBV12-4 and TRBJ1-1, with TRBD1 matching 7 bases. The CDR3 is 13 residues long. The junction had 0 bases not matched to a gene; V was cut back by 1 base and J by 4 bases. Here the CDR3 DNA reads TGTGCCAGCAGTTTAGACAGGGGCACTGAAGCTTTCTTT. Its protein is CASSLDRGTEAFF.

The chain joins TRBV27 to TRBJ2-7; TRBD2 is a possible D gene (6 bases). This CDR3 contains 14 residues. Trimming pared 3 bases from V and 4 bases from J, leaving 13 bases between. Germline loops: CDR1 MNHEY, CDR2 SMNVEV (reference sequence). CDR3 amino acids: CASSFSGRAYEQYF. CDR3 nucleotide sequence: TGTGCCAGCAGTTTTTCCGGGAGAGCGTACGAGCAGTACTTC.

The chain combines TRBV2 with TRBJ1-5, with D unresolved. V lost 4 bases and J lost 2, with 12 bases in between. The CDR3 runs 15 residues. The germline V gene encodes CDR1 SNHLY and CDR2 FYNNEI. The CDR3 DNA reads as TGTGCCAGCAGTGTAGCCGGGGTGGGCAATCAGCCCCAGCATTTT. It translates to CASSVAGVGNQPQHF.

The CDR3 region is CASSPFQGTEAFF. The CDR3 DNA sequence: TGTGCCAGCAGCCCCTTCCAGGGGACTGAAGCTTTCTTT. J is TRBJ1-1 and V is TRBV7-9; tentatively, D is TRBD1 (6 bases). V was clipped by 5 bases and J by 5 bases, with 12 bases between them. The CDR3 totals 13 residues. Germline V gene sequence: CDR1 SEHNR, CDR2 FQNEAQ (reference sequence).

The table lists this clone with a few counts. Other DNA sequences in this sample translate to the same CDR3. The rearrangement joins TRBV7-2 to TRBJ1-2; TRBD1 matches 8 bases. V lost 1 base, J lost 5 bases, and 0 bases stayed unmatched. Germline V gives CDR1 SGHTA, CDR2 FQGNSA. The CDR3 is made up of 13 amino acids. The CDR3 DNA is TGTGCCAGCAGCTTAGGACAGGGGTATGGCTACACCTTC. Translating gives CASSLGQGYGYTF.